A selection of T cell receptor beta chains follows, all from one sample in a study of T-cell memory formation after mild COVID-19. TCRdb re-derived calls from the 5' RACE reads in MiXCR, one entry per CDR3 protein. The sample includes roughly 200,000 distinct CDR3 sequences, 20% to 25% of them seen just once. The source material was PBMCs or a T cell subset sorted from them (not recorded which). The receptors were sampled from an adult woman who had mild COVID-19 (a few samples of this study predate the infection). Cell type and time point are not known. CDR3s include the opening cysteine and the closing phenylalanine or tryptophan. Fields, in order: CDR3 length, V gene, J gene, clone size, D gene, CDR3 DNA, CDR3 protein. D genes are given only for firm matches. Clone size is not always given. Where it is, it says once, few, many or a class for expanded clones.

18	TRBV9	TRBJ1-1	-	-	TGTGCCAGCAGCGTAGAGGGGGAGAAAGGTGGGACCCACACTGAAGCTTTCTTT	CASSVEGEKGGTHTEAFF
15	TRBV29-1	TRBJ2-7	few	TRBD2	TGCAGCGTTGAAGGGTTTAGCGGGAACACCTACGAGCAGTACTTC	CSVEGFSGNTYEQYF
14	TRBV7-3	TRBJ2-7	few	-	TGTGCCAGCAGCTTAACGCCAGGGTCCGGCGAGCAGTACTTC	CASSLTPGSGEQYF
15	TRBV5-1	TRBJ2-7	few	TRBD1	TGCGCCAGCAGCCCCCCGAGGGGGCGAAGCTACGAGCAGTACTTC	CASSPPRGRSYEQYF
14	TRBV4-1	TRBJ1-1	few	-	TGCGCCAGCAGCCAAGGCGAGGGTTGGACTGAAGCTTTCTTT	CASSQGEGWTEAFF
16	TRBV27	TRBJ1-6	few	TRBD1	TGTGCCAGCAGTTCACCGGGACAGGGTATTGGTTCACCCCTCCACTTT	CASSSPGQGIGSPLHF
15	TRBV6-9	TRBJ2-5	-	-	TGTGCCAGCAGTTATTCCCCCGGCAGTATTGAGACCCAGTACTTC	CASSYSPGSIETQYF
14	TRBV6-2/TRBV6-3	TRBJ1-1	few	-	TGTGCCAGCAGGGTTACAGGGACGAACACTGAAGCTTTCTTT	CASRVTGTNTEAFF
15	TRBV4-1	TRBJ2-3	few	TRBD2	TGCGCCAGCAGCCAACTAGCGGGGGTGACAGATACGCAGTATTTT	CASSQLAGVTDTQYF
15	TRBV6-5	TRBJ2-7	few	-	TGTGCCAGCAGTTACTCGAGCGACATCTGGTACGAGCAGTACTTC	CASSYSSDIWYEQYF
20	TRBV6-5	TRBJ2-1	-	TRBD1	TGTGCCAGCAGACCAACCTTGGGCCACTTAATCCGGGACAGGCCGAATGAGCAGTTCTTC	CASRPTLGHLIRDRPNEQFF
18	TRBV6-2/TRBV6-3	TRBJ1-4	few	-	TGTGCCAGCAGTTACCCAACGACCGGACGGGGACGGAATGAAAAACTGTTTTTT	CASSYPTTGRGRNEKLFF
15	TRBV12-3/TRBV12-4	TRBJ2-5	-	-	TGTGCCAGCAGTCTAGGGCAGGGAGGGGGAGAGACCCAGTACTTC	CASSLGQGGGETQYF
13	TRBV24-1	TRBJ2-4	-	-	TGTGCCACCAGTGGCTTTTACGGAAGCATTCAGTACTTC	CATSGFYGSIQYF
14	TRBV7-6	TRBJ2-1	-	-	TGTGCCAGCAGCCCTCTGGCGGGGGCTGATGAGCAGTTCTTC	CASSPLAGADEQFF
19	TRBV7-8	TRBJ2-1	-	TRBD2	TGTGCCAGCAGCCCCGGACTAGCGGGAGAGGGGGGGCCTTACAATGAGCAGTTCTTC	CASSPGLAGEGGPYNEQFF
15	TRBV4-3	TRBJ2-7	few	TRBD2	TGCGCCAGCAGCCAAGGGACTAGCGAGACCTACGAGCAGTACTTC	CASSQGTSETYEQYF
13	TRBV5-6	TRBJ1-1	few	TRBD1	TGTGCCAGCACCCAGGGGGCGAGCACTGAAGCTTTCTTT	CASTQGASTEAFF
16	TRBV7-9	TRBJ2-1	few	TRBD2	TGTGCCAGCAGCTCGATAGCGGGAGTCAGCTACAATGAGCAGTTCTTC	CASSSIAGVSYNEQFF
11	TRBV29-1	TRBJ1-2	-	-	TGCAGCGTTGAAGAGGGGATTGGCTACACCTTC	CSVEEGIGYTF
13	TRBV18	TRBJ1-2	-	TRBD1	TGTGCCAGCTCGCCGACAGGGGACGGAGGCTACACCTTC	CASSPTGDGGYTF
12	TRBV7-2	TRBJ2-3	-	-	TGTGCCAGCCGACCGCAGTCTGATACGCAGTATTTT	CASRPQSDTQYF
15	TRBV7-9	TRBJ2-3	few	-	TGTGCCAGCAGCTTACAGGGTATCCCCACAGATACGCAGTATTTT	CASSLQGIPTDTQYF
16	TRBV3-1	TRBJ2-2	-	-	TGTGCCAGCAGCCAAGCTTGGTCCGCTAACACCGGGGAGCTGTTTTTT	CASSQAWSANTGELFF
19	TRBV5-1	TRBJ1-1	few	TRBD1	TGCGCCAGCAGCACCGGACAGGGGGTAATTACTCTAGAGGGCCCTGAAGCTTTCTTT	CASSTGQGVITLEGPEAFF
11	TRBV23-1	TRBJ2-7	-	-	TGCGCCAGCAGTCAATCTAAAGAGCAGTACTTC	CASSQSKEQYF
16	TRBV7-9	TRBJ2-5	-	TRBD1	TGTGCCAGCAGCCGTGAACCGGGACAGGAGAAGGAGACCCAGTACTTC	CASSREPGQEKETQYF
12	TRBV29-1	TRBJ1-5	-	-	TGCAGTGCTGGTGGGGGCGGTCAGCCCCAGCATTTT	CSAGGGGQPQHF
14	TRBV2	TRBJ1-2	-	-	TGTGCCAGCAGTGAATCTGTCAGCCGGTATGGCTACACCTTC	CASSESVSRYGYTF
15	TRBV19	TRBJ1-1	-	-	TGTGCCAGTAGTTCTCTCACAGGGAGGAACACTGAAGCTTTCTTT	CASSSLTGRNTEAFF
15	TRBV4-1	TRBJ1-1	-	-	TGCGCCAGCACCCAAAAGCCCGGGGACTTTTTAGAGGCTTTCTTT	CASTQKPGDFLEAFF
15	TRBV7-9	TRBJ2-1	-	-	TGTGCCAGCAGCTCCAGGGCACAGATCTACAATGAGCAGTTCTTC	CASSSRAQIYNEQFF
16	TRBV20-1	TRBJ1-3	-	TRBD1	TGCAGTGCTAGGGGGCCAGGGACAGAGATTGGAAACACCATATATTTT	CSARGPGTEIGNTIYF
15	TRBV27	TRBJ1-1	-	-	TGTGCCAGCAGTACCCACAGTTGGAAGAACACTGAAGCTTTCTTT	CASSTHSWKNTEAFF
11	TRBV25-1	TRBJ2-7	few	TRBD1	TGTGCCAGCAGTACACAGGGGGAGCAGTACTTC	CASSTQGEQYF
15	TRBV20-1	TRBJ1-2	-	TRBD1	TGCAGTGCTGCCGATCCCATGGACAGGGACTATGGCTACACCTTC	CSAADPMDRDYGYTF
12	TRBV5-1	TRBJ2-7	-	-	TGCGCCAGCAGCCCCCTCGGGGACGAGCAGTACTTC	CASSPLGDEQYF
14	TRBV2	TRBJ2-1	-	-	TGTGCCAGCAGGACCTTGAGCTCCTACAATGAGCAGTTCTTC	CASRTLSSYNEQFF
10	TRBV19	TRBJ2-1	-	-	TGTGCCAGTAGTAAAGATGAGCAGTTCTTC	CASSKDEQFF
15	TRBV5-5	TRBJ2-3	few	TRBD2	TGTGCCAGCAGCCCGCGGGAGTCGATTACAGATACGCAGTATTTT	CASSPRESITDTQYF
15	TRBV5-1	TRBJ2-3	few	-	TGCGCCAGCAGCTCGGGGGACTTCACCACAGATACGCAGTATTTT	CASSSGDFTTDTQYF
14	TRBV30	TRBJ2-7	-	-	TGTGCCTGGAGTGTTAGAACAGGGTACTACGAGCAGTACTTC	CAWSVRTGYYEQYF